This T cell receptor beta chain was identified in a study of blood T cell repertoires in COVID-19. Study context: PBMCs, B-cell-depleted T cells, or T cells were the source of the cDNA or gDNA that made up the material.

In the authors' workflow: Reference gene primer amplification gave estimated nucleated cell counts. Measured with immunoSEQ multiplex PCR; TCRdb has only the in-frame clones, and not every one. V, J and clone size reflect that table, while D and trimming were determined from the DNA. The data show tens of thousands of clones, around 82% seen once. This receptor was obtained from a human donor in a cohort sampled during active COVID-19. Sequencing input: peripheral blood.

CDR3 amino acids: CASSRQGDSPLHF. CDR3 in DNA: TGTGCCAGCAGCCGCCAGGGGGATTCACCCCTCCACTTT. The chain is built from TRBV3-1 (or the pseudogene TRBV3-2) and TRBJ1-6; 7 bases line up with TRBD1. Germline trimming cut 4 bases from V and 8 bases from J; bases unmatched to any gene: 2. The CDR3 has 13 amino acids. Germline CDR1 and CDR2: LGHDT and YNNKEL (reference sequence).